These 31 T cell receptor beta chains came from one sample sequenced in a study of beta chain features in type 1 diabetes (dated by TCRdb to between 2018 and 2020). The research as a whole found: In all four CD4+ subsets, TCRB CDR3 length was moderately but significantly shorter in type 1 diabetes patients.

The library relied on the immunoSEQ multiplex PCR assay. The entire isolated RNA was reverse transcribed using the High Capacity cDNA Reverse Transcription Kit, and thus expressed TCRB transcripts were sequenced. TCRdb carries this immuneACCESS record with in-frame sequences only. Its versions omit some clonotypes, under half of them owing to an unresolved V gene in the studies checked, with the rest unexplained. This sample is represented by some 160,000 clones; around 8.3% of them were singletons. The top ten clones comprise more than 0.5% of the sample. Their cognate antigens are unknown. Sequenced input: central memory CD4+ T cells from blood. The receptors stem from a young woman with type 1 diabetes.

The chain is built from TRBV4-3 and TRBJ2-7; tentatively, D is TRBD2 (5 bases). Trimming stripped 1 base from V and 5 bases from J, with 15 bases between. The CDR3 extends over 15 amino acids. Germline V gene lookup returns CDR1 LGHNA and CDR2 YSLEER. The CDR3 region is CASSQGKSTGDEQYF. In nucleotides, the CDR3 is TGCGCCAGCAGCCAAGGGAAGTCAACCGGGGACGAGCAGTACTTC.

The chain is built from TRBV5-5 and TRBJ2-5, with TRBD2 matching over 10 bases. Germline lookup yields CDR1 SGHKS and CDR2 YYEKEE (reference sequence). CDR3 length equals 15 residues. V lost 4 bases to trimming and J lost 2 bases; unmatched junction nucleotides: 5. Written as DNA, the CDR3 is TGTGCCAGCAGCCGAGGACTAGCGGAACAAGAGACCCAGTACTTC. This codes for CASSRGLAEQETQYF.

The genes are TRBV11-2 and TRBJ2-5; 11 nucleotides agree with TRBD2. The CDR3 runs to 15 residues. Germline V CDR1 and CDR2: SGHAT, FQNNGV. V lost 5 bases and J lost 4; bases outside the gene matches: 6. The CDR3 bases are TGTGCCAGCAGCGTGACTAGCGGGGATGCAGAGACCCAGTACTTC. Translating gives CASSVTSGDAETQYF.

V usage is TRBV5-6 and J usage is TRBJ1-6, with 9 bases fitting TRBD1. The junction had 3 bases not matched to a gene; V was cut back by 4 bases and J by 7 bases. Looked up from germline, CDR1 is SGHDT and CDR2 is YYEEEE. The CDR3 totals 14 residues. The CDR3 DNA reads TGTGCCAGCAGCCGGGACAGGGACAATTCACCCCTCCACTTT. Encoded protein: CASSRDRDNSPLHF.

This sequence joins TRBV9 and TRBJ1-5, with D perhaps TRBD1 (5 bases). CDR1 is SGDLS and CDR2 is YYNGEE in the germline V gene. V was cut by 4 bases and J by 6 bases, with 17 bases left in between. CDR3 size: 15 residues. CDR3 in amino acids: CASSTRGRAGQPQHF. Here the CDR3 DNA reads TGTGCCAGCAGCACGCGGGGACGAGCAGGTCAGCCCCAGCATTTT.

This chain joins TRBV7-9 and TRBJ2-5; 7 positions agree with TRBD1. The CDR3 contains 17 residues. Germline trimming cut 0 bases from V and 4 bases from J; bases unmatched to any gene: 11. CDR1 is SEHNR, CDR2 FQNEAQ, per germline (reference sequence). CDR3 nucleotide sequence: TGTGCCAGCAGCTTAGCCCCCGACAGGGCCGATCTAGAGACCCAGTACTTC. Amino acids: CASSLAPDRADLETQYF.

The chain links TRBV5-4 to TRBJ1-2; D is perhaps TRBD1 (6 bases). In germline, CDR1 is SGHNT, CDR2 YYREEE (reference sequence). The CDR3 length is 15 residues. With 4 bases removed from V and 4 bases from J, the gap between germline ends came to 17 bases. In DNA form, the CDR3 reads TGTGCCAGCAGCCCGCATGGGGGGGCTGGCTATGGCTACACCTTC. It codes for CASSPHGGAGYGYTF.

V gene TRBV10-3 combines with J gene TRBJ2-5, with TRBD1 matching 7 bases. V lost 7 bases to trimming and J lost 2 bases; unmatched junction nucleotides: 4. There are 13 residues in the CDR3. The germline V gene encodes CDR1 ENHRY and CDR2 SYGVKD. CDR3 sequence: CAIKTGQQETQYF. The CDR3 nucleotides read TGTGCCATCAAGACAGGGCAACAAGAGACCCAGTACTTC.

This clone occurred a few times. V gene TRBV5-1 combines with J gene TRBJ2-2; TRBD1 aligns across 7 bases. The CDR3 spans 13 residues. The V gene end was trimmed by 5 bases and the J gene end by 9 bases; junction bases not matched to a gene: 7. Per germline, CDR1 SGHRS and CDR2 YFSETQ. CDR3 protein: CASRTEGGRELFF. DNA of the CDR3: TGCGCCAGCAGAACCGAAGGGGGCAGGGAGCTGTTTTTT.

The gene calls are TRBV7-2 and TRBJ1-1; D is uncertain. Trimming pared 1 base from V and 4 bases from J, leaving 10 bases between. Germline V gives CDR1 SGHTA, CDR2 FQGNSA. The CDR3 covers 14 residues. The CDR3 DNA follows: TGTGCCAGCAGCTTAGGGCGGCCGGGCACTGAAGCTTTCTTT. Its protein product is CASSLGRPGTEAFF. The entire variable domain, with the rest obtained from reference TRBV7-2 and TRBJ1-1, is as follows: GAGVSQSPSNKVTEKGKDVELRCDPISGHTALYWYRQSLGQGLEFLIYFQGNSAPDKSGLPSDRFSAERTGGSVSTLTIQRTQQEDSAVYLCASSLGRPGTEAFFGQGTRLTVV.

This clone was observed a few times. The J gene is TRBJ2-7, the V gene TRBV4-3; 7 bases are shared with TRBD1. Germline V gene lookup returns CDR1 LGHNA and CDR2 YSLEER. V was clipped by 0 bases and J by 3 bases; unmatched bases: 14. This CDR3 region has 18 residues. The CDR3 nucleotides are TGCGCCAGCAGCCAAGACCCCGTCGGGACAGACTCAAACTACGAGCAGTACTTC. Residues: CASSQDPVGTDSNYEQYF.

This clone came up a few times. The J gene is TRBJ2-3, the V gene TRBV7-9; 13 nucleotides align to TRBD2. Germline V gene lookup returns CDR1 SEHNR and CDR2 FQNEAQ (reference sequence). This CDR3 is 16 amino acids long. The junction had 6 bases not matched to a gene; V was cut back by 5 bases and J by 4 bases. CDR3 amino acids: CASSATSGRYADTQYF. The DNA for the CDR3 is TGTGCCAGCAGCGCGACTAGCGGGAGGTATGCAGATACGCAGTATTTT.

V gene TRBV5-6 combines with J gene TRBJ1-6; D possibly corresponds to TRBD1 (5 bases). Germline CDR1 SGHDT, CDR2 YYEEEE. V was pared by 4 bases and J by 8 bases, with 13 bases between. The CDR3 covers 14 residues. CDR3 nucleotides: TGTGCCAGCAGCGGCGGGACCTTTTATTCACCCCTCCACTTT. It codes for CASSGGTFYSPLHF. The whole variable domain, remainder taken from reference TRBV5-6 and TRBJ1-6, is DAGVTQSPTHLIKTRGQQVTLRCSPKSGHDTVSWYQQALGQGPQFIFQYYEEEERQRGNFPDRFSGHQFPNYSSELNVNALLLGDSALYLCASSGGTFYSPLHFGNGTRLTVT.

This clone was seen more than once but under ten times. The chain carries TRBV29-1 and TRBJ2-2, with 10 bases identical to TRBD1. The junction had 1 base not matched to a gene; V was cut back by 4 bases and J by 5 bases. This CDR3 is 13 amino acids long. From germline, CDR1 is SQVTM and CDR2 ANQGSEA. The CDR3 sequence is CSVGTGGTGELFF. DNA of the CDR3: TGCAGCGTTGGGACAGGGGGGACCGGGGAGCTGTTTTTT.

This clone was detected a few times. The chain employs TRBV5-1 and TRBJ1-5; 8 bases align to TRBD1. This CDR3 has 15 residues. J lost 0 bases, V lost 4 bases, and 3 bases had no gene match. CDR1 is SGHRS, CDR2 YFSETQ, per germline. The CDR3 coding sequence is TGCGCCAGCAGCCCAGGGGGCGTTAGCAATCAGCCCCAGCATTTT. Its protein product is CASSPGGVSNQPQHF. The full variable domain, completed using reference TRBV5-1 and TRBJ1-5, is KAGVTQTPRYLIKTRGQQVTLSCSPISGHRSVSWYQQTPGQGLQFLFEYFSETQRNKGNFPGRFSGRQFSNSRSEMNVSTLELGDSALYLCASSPGGVSNQPQHFGDGTRLSIL.

This clone was picked up a small number of times. The chain is built from TRBV30 and TRBJ2-3; D is undetermined. V lost 4 bases to trimming and J lost 0 bases, with 11 bases between them. Germline V gene data show CDR1 as GTSNPN and CDR2 as SVGIG (reference sequence). The CDR3 consists of 14 residues. Written as DNA, the CDR3 is TGTGCCTGGACTATGCCCGTTAGCACAGATACGCAGTATTTT. Translating gives CAWTMPVSTDTQYF.

This clone showed up just a few times. DNA for the CDR3: TGTGCCAGCAGCTCCCGGGGGGGTGAGCAGTTCTTC. It specifies CASSSRGGEQFF. The chain carries TRBV11-3 and TRBJ2-1; 8 bases agree with TRBD2. Germline CDR1 is SGHNT and CDR2 is YENEEA. The CDR3 length is 12 residues. The J segment lost 9 bases and the V segment lost 4 bases, leaving 2 bases of the junction unmatched.

This clone showed up just a few times. The J gene is TRBJ1-1, the V gene TRBV9, with 7 bases aligning to TRBD1. The ends lost 3 bases at V and 4 bases at J; junction bases unmatched: 6. The CDR3 length is 14 residues. Looked up from germline, CDR1 is SGDLS and CDR2 is YYNGEE. The DNA for the CDR3 is TGTGCCAGCAGCGCTCAGGGGGGAGGCACTGAAGCTTTCTTT. It is translated as CASSAQGGGTEAFF. Full variable domain (remainder filled in from reference TRBV9 and TRBJ1-1): DSGVTQTPKHLITATGQRVTLRCSPRSGDLSVYWYQQSLDQGLQFLIQYYNGEERAKGNILERFSAQQFPDLHSELNLSSLELGDSALYFCASSAQGGGTEAFFGQGTRLTVV.

In its sample, this clone was seen a few times. The chain combines TRBV7-3 with TRBJ2-3, with 8 positions matching TRBD2. Germline CDR1 and CDR2: SGHTA and FQGTGA. The CDR3 spans 15 residues. The junction had 2 bases not matched to a gene; V was cut back by 1 base and J by 2 bases. The CDR3 loop is CASSLRTSSTDTQYF. CDR3 coding DNA: TGTGCCAGCAGCTTAAGGACTAGCTCCACAGATACGCAGTATTTT.

The V and J genes are TRBV5-4 and TRBJ2-3; 9 bases map to TRBD2. The CDR3 contains 17 residues. V dropped 4 bases and J dropped 4; count of bases not matched to a gene: 13. Germline lookup yields CDR1 SGHNT and CDR2 YYREEE (reference sequence). The CDR3 loop is CASSGEGSGGRADTQYF. In nucleotides, the CDR3 is TGTGCCAGCAGCGGGGAAGGTAGCGGGGGTCGCGCAGATACGCAGTATTTT.

This clone was recorded a few times. The chain recombines TRBV2 with TRBJ2-1, with D possibly matching TRBD2 (6 bases). From germline, CDR1 is SNHLY and CDR2 FYNNEI. V lost 8 bases and J 8 bases, leaving 10 bases between the germline ends. The CDR3 sequence is 11 residues long. The DNA for the CDR3 is TGTGCCAGCGCGGGGACCGATGAGCAGTTCTTC. It translates to CASAGTDEQFF.

The chain links TRBV4-2 to TRBJ2-3; possibly TRBD2 for D (5 bases). Germline V gives CDR1 LGHNA, CDR2 YNFKEQ. The CDR3 length is 14 residues. V was shortened by 4 bases and J by 1 base, with 9 bases between the two germline ends. This CDR3 reads CASSLPEGTDTQYF. The CDR3 region has the DNA TGTGCCAGCAGCCTACCGGAGGGCACAGATACGCAGTATTTT.

This clone has only a few counts. CDR3 loop: CASTWTGTGSYEQYF. DNA for the CDR3: TGTGCCAGCACCTGGACGGGGACAGGCTCCTACGAGCAGTACTTC. V usage is TRBV7-2 and J usage is TRBJ2-7, with 8 nucleotides matching TRBD1. The trim removed 7 bases at V and 0 bases at J, leaving 8 bases unmatched. Germline CDR1 and CDR2: SGHTA and FQGNSA. The CDR3 runs 15 residues.

This chain links TRBV19 with TRBJ2-7, with 10 bases lining up with TRBD2. The CDR3 is 14 residues long. CDR1 is LNHDA and CDR2 is SQIVND in the germline V gene (reference sequence). The V segment lost 4 bases and the J segment 4 bases; nucleotides outside the gene matches: 4. The CDR3 sequence: CASSTGLAPYEQYF. CDR3 in DNA: TGTGCCAGTAGTACGGGACTAGCGCCATACGAGCAGTACTTC.

The table lists this clone with a few counts. V is TRBV4-3 and J is TRBJ2-1, with 7 nucleotides matching TRBD1. With 0 bases clipped from V and 3 bases from J, the junction kept 5 bases outside the gene matches. Germline CDR1 LGHNA, CDR2 YSLEER. CDR3 length: 16 residues. CDR3 in DNA: TGCGCCAGCAGCCAAGATGTTGGGACAGTCTACAATGAGCAGTTCTTC. It codes for CASSQDVGTVYNEQFF.

The V call is TRBV19, the J call TRBJ2-5; TRBD1 matches 7 bases. Germline V gene data show CDR1 as LNHDA and CDR2 as SQIVND (reference sequence). This CDR3 has 13 amino acids. J was trimmed by 5 bases and V by 4 bases; bases with no gene match: 4. The CDR3 DNA follows: TGTGCCAGTAGTAAGGGACAGTCGGAGACCCAGTACTTC. It translates to CASSKGQSETQYF.

This clone has at least ten counts. The CDR3 loop reads CASSQDLASYEQYF. The CDR3 DNA reads TGTGCCAGCAGCCAAGATTTAGCCTCCTACGAGCAGTACTTC. The chain is built from TRBV14 and TRBJ2-7; D gene unclear. Per germline, CDR1 SGHDN and CDR2 FVKESK. Trimming stripped 0 bases from V and 0 bases from J, with 6 bases between. CDR3 length equals 14 residues.

This clone was counted a few times. The chain couples TRBV2 to TRBJ2-1; TRBD2 matches 11 bases. V was pared by 11 bases and J by 9 bases, with 15 bases of the junction left unmatched. CDR3 length: 15 amino acids. Germline V CDR1 and CDR2: SNHLY, FYNNEI. The CDR3 reads CAGATSGGRLGEQFF. Here the CDR3 DNA reads TGTGCCGGGGCCACTAGCGGGGGTCGGTTGGGTGAGCAGTTCTTC.

This clone occurred a few times. This rearrangement joins TRBV28 to TRBJ2-2; D perhaps matches TRBD2 (6 bases). Germline CDR1 is MDHEN and CDR2 is SYDVKM. Trimming stripped 6 bases from V and 1 base from J, with 15 bases between. The CDR3 is 16 amino acids. The CDR3 nucleotides read TGTGCCAGCAGCCTCGGGGGAGGCTGGAACACCGGGGAGCTGTTTTTT. It is translated as CASSLGGGWNTGELFF.

The chain links TRBV12-5 to TRBJ2-7, with 7 bases that match TRBD1. V trimming: 5 bases; J trimming: 0 bases; junction bases outside the gene matches: 10. The germline V gene has CDR1 LGHNT and CDR2 FRNRAP. This CDR3 contains 16 residues. CDR3 nucleotide sequence: TGTGCTAGTGGTAGGCCAACAGGGGTTAGCTCCTACGAGCAGTACTTC. Residues: CASGRPTGVSSYEQYF. Full variable domain (outside the CDR3, taken from reference TRBV12-5 and TRBJ2-7): DARVTQTPRHKVTEMGQEVTMRCQPILGHNTVFWYRQTMMQGLELLAYFRNRAPLDDSGMPKDRFSAEMPDATLATLKIQPSEPRDSAVYFCASGRPTGVSSYEQYFGPGTRLTVT.

A few counts support this clone. The gene calls are TRBV13 and TRBJ2-5, with D unclear. Germline loops: CDR1 PRHDT, CDR2 FYEKMQ (reference sequence). The CDR3 loop spans 13 amino acids. V lost 3 bases and J 5 bases, leaving 10 bases between the germline ends. This chain's CDR3 is CASSFRQRETQYF. CDR3 bases: TGTGCCAGCAGCTTCCGACAACGGGAGACCCAGTACTTC.